The clone carrying this TCR beta chain was observed once. Using immunoSEQ multiplex PCR, the repertoire was profiled, and TCRdb retains in-frame clones only, with some absent. The sample includes roughly 220,000 clones, roughly 79% of them seen just once. The data were obtained in a study of blood T cell repertoires in COVID-19. For the study at large: The United States, Italy and Spain provided the acute and convalescent COVID-19 samples. Nucleic acid was either cDNA or gDNA, and it came from T cells, B-cell-depleted T cells, or PBMCs.

Seattle's enrolled individuals joined amid active infection and were then monitored longitudinally. Germline CDR1 and CDR2: LNHNV and YYDKDF (reference sequence). The germline V and J ends were trimmed by 5 bases and 5 bases, with 15 bases remaining between them. CDR3 length: 14 amino acids. This receptor was obtained from a woman of 80 years or more with COVID-19, enrolled during active disease. What was sequenced was peripheral blood. The V gene is TRBV15, the J gene TRBJ1-1; unclear D gene. In DNA, the CDR3 is TGTGCCACCAGCGGAGGGTTTAGAGGGACTGAAGCTTTCTTT. Its translation: CATSGGFRGTEAFF.